This T cell receptor beta chain stems from a study of blood T cell repertoires in COVID-19. Study summary: The analysed material was cDNA or gDNA that came from T cells, B-cell-depleted T cells, or PBMCs.

Libraries were prepared by immunoSEQ multiplex PCR; TCRdb keeps only in-frame clonotypes and omits some of them. In the table there are around 400,000 clones, roughly four fifths of which are singletons. Per germline, CDR1 LNHDA and CDR2 SQIVND (reference sequence). The CDR3 covers 12 residues. Trimming pared 5 bases from V and 8 bases from J, leaving 12 bases between. Adults between roughly 18 and 95 years of age took part from more than 20 US areas. Participants reported their clinical history, and cohort assignment relied on those reports. The source of this sequence is a woman aged 45 to 65 who had recovered from COVID-19. The gene calls are TRBV19 and TRBJ1-2; maybe TRBD1 (5 bases). The specimen was PBMCs or T cells enriched from blood (not recorded which). The CDR3 nucleotides read TGTGCCAGTAGTCGCCAGGGTAACGGCTACACCTTC. Amino acid sequence: CASSRQGNGYTF.